This T cell receptor (beta chain) is drawn from a study of cytomegalovirus exposure and HLA in healthy donors. Concerning this clone itself: The target antigen is unknown.

Notes on the study in general: TCR beta V segments were, for the most part, productive about 87% or about 30% of the time in an earlier analysis. Evidence from a later analysis indicated that most CMV-associated TCR beta chains looked HLA-restricted.

This CDR3 is built from 20 residues. Germline V gene data show CDR1 as PRHDT and CDR2 as FYEKMQ (reference sequence). In the PCR, 60 Vbeta and 13 Jbeta primers were used. Produced via immunoSEQ multiplex PCR; TCRdb's table is partial and in-frame only. The table has tens of thousands of clones, roughly four fifths seen once. The specimen sequenced was PBMCs. V usage is TRBV13 and J usage is TRBJ2-5; 10 bases fit TRBD2. The J call may be wrong; the DNA end is better matched by TRBJ2-7. The receptor's source is a man aged 50-60 years in good health and CMV-seronegative. CDR3 in DNA: TGTGCCAGCAGCTTACAGATGGGAGGGTACATAGCGGGGGGAAGACACGAGCAGTACTTC. It encodes CASSLQMGGYIAGGRHEQYF.